The rows below give T cell receptor beta chains drawn from one sample of a study of blood T cell repertoires in COVID-19. The assay was immunoSEQ multiplex PCR, and TCRdb's table has in-frame clones only and misses some. The sample comprises 220,000 or so clones, around nine tenths of which are singletons, and over 12% rests with the top ten. Specimen: PBMCs or T cells enriched from blood (not recorded which). The receptor source for this set is a woman aged 45-65 years with acute COVID-19. The CDR3 runs from the conserved cysteine through the conserved F or W. The D gene is left open where the match is weak. Only some rows state a clone size, as once, few, many or a class for expanded clones.

clone_size	d_call	v_call	j_call	cdr3_nt	cdr3_aa
NA	TRBD2	TRBV5-4	TRBJ2-5	TGTGCCAGCAGTGCGGGACTAGCGGGGCGGGAGACCCAGTACTTC	CASSAGLAGRETQYF
once	NA	TRBV7-3	TRBJ2-5	TGTGCCAGCAGCTCGGGAGTAGAGACCCAGTACTTC	CASSSGVETQYF
NA	NA	TRBV9	TRBJ1-5	TGTGCCAGCAGCCCATTACCGGATCAGCCCCAGCATTTT	CASSPLPDQPQHF
NA	NA	TRBV4-3	TRBJ1-2	TGCGCCAGCAGCCAAGGGTTCGGGGAGAACTATGGCTACACCTTC	CASSQGFGENYGYTF
NA	TRBD2	TRBV6-1	TRBJ2-7	TGTGCCAGCAGTGATACTAGCGGAATTTACGAGCAGTACTTC	CASSDTSGIYEQYF
NA	NA	TRBV6-5	TRBJ1-4	TGTGCCAGCAGTTACACAGGCCTTCTGAATGAAAAACTGTTTTTT	CASSYTGLLNEKLFF
NA	NA	TRBV5-4	TRBJ2-5	TGTGCCAGCAGGCCCCAGGGACAAGAGACCCAGTACTTC	CASRPQGQETQYF
NA	TRBD2	TRBV2	TRBJ2-3	TGTGCCAGCAGTGTGGAGCGGGGTGGCACAGATACGCAGTATTTT	CASSVERGGTDTQYF
NA	NA	TRBV28	TRBJ1-2	TGTGCCAGCAGTGCCGCCCTGAGGCGCTACACCTTC	CASSAALRRYTF
NA	NA	TRBV28	TRBJ1-2	TGTGCCAGCAGCCTCCCGGGGGTCAGGGTACTCTATGGCTACACCTTC	CASSLPGVRVLYGYTF
NA	NA	TRBV7-8	TRBJ1-5	TGTGCCAGCAGCCCGAACAGGTTGGTCAATCAGCCCCAGCATTTT	CASSPNRLVNQPQHF
NA	NA	TRBV18	TRBJ1-1	TGTGCCAGCTCACCACCAAGAGGTTCCCAGAACACTGAAGCTTTCTTT	CASSPPRGSQNTEAFF
NA	NA	TRBV7-2	TRBJ1-6	TGTGCCAGCAGCTCTACCCGGGACATTTTACGGTCACCCCTCCACTTT	CASSSTRDILRSPLHF
NA	TRBD1	TRBV6-2/TRBV6-3	TRBJ2-7	TGTGCCAGCAGCCACGGGGACAGGGAGGCCTACTTC	CASSHGDREAYF
once	TRBD1	TRBV28	TRBJ2-7	TGTGCCAGCGGCCCGGGACAGGGGGCCCACGAGCAGTACTTC	CASGPGQGAHEQYF
NA	TRBD1	TRBV11-2	TRBJ2-5	TGTGCCAGCAGCTTACGGACAGGCCAAGAGACCCAGTACTTC	CASSLRTGQETQYF
few	NA	TRBV7-9	TRBJ2-2	TGTGCCAGCAGCGGTAATACAGGGACCGGGGAGCTGTTTTTT	CASSGNTGTGELFF
NA	TRBD2	TRBV6-5	TRBJ2-7	TGTGCCAGCATTTCCCTCGGGGAGGGAACCTACGAGCAGTACTTC	CASISLGEGTYEQYF
NA	NA	TRBV7-3	TRBJ1-2	TGTGCCAGCAGCCCCCATGGGGACAATCGAGTGCCTGGCTACACCTTC	CASSPHGDNRVPGYTF
NA	TRBD2	TRBV6-5	TRBJ2-2	TGTGCCAGCAACTTAGCGGGACCCCACACCGGGGAGCTGTTTTTT	CASNLAGPHTGELFF
NA	NA	TRBV7-2	TRBJ2-3	TGTGCCAGCAGCTTAGGCCCCACTACAGATACGCAGTATTTT	CASSLGPTTDTQYF
once	TRBD2	TRBV28	TRBJ2-3	TGTGCCAGTACCCTAGCGGGAGAGAAAGATACGCAGTATTTT	CASTLAGEKDTQYF
NA	NA	TRBV6-5	TRBJ1-4	TGTGCCAGCAGTTACGGGGGGGTGGCTAATGAAAAACTGTTTTTT	CASSYGGVANEKLFF
NA	TRBD1	TRBV7-3	TRBJ2-5	TGTGCCAGCAGCCAAGGGCCCGGGACAGGACAGGAGACCCAGTACTTC	CASSQGPGTGQETQYF